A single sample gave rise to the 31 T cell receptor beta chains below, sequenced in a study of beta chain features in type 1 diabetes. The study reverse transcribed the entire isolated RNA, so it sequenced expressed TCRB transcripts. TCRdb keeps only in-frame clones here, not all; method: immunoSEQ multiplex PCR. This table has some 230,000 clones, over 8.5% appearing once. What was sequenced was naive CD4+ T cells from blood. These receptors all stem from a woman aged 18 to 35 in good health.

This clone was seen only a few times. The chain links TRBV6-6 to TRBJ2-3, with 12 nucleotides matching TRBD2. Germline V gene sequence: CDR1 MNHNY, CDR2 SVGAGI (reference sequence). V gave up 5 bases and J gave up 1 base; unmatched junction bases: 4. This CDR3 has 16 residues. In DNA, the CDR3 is TGTGCCAGCAGTCCTAGCGGGAGGGCGGGCACAGATACGCAGTATTTT. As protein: CASSPSGRAGTDTQYF.

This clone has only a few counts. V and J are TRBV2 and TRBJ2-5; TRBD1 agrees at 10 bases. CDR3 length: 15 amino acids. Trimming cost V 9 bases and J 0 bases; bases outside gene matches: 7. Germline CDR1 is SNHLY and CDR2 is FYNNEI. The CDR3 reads CARAGTGAYQETQYF. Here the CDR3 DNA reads TGTGCCAGAGCCGGGACAGGGGCCTACCAAGAGACCCAGTACTTC.

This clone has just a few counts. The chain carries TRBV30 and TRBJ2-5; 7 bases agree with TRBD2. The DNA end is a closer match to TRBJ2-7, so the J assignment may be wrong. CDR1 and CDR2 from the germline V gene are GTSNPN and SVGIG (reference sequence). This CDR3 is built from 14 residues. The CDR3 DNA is TGTGCCTGGACCGAACGAGCGGGATTAGACGAGCAGTACTTC. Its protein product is CAWTERAGLDEQYF.

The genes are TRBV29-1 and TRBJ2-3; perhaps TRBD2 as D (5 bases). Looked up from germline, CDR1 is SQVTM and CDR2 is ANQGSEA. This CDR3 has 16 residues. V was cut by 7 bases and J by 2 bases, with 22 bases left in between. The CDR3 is CSARSRTLAPTDTQYF. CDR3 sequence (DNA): TGCAGCGCCCGCTCCCGAACTCTAGCCCCCACAGATACGCAGTATTTT.

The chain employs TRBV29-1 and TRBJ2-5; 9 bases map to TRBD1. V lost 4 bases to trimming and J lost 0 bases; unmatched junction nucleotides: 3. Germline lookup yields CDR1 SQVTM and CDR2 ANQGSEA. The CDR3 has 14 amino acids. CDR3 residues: CSVATGGNQETQYF. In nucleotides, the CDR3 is TGCAGCGTTGCAACAGGGGGCAACCAAGAGACCCAGTACTTC. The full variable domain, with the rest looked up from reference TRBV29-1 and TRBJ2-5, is SAVISQKPSRDICQRGTSLTIQCQVDSQVTMMFWYRQQPGQSLTLIATANQGSEATYESGFVIDKFPISRPNLTFSTLTVSNMSPEDSSIYLCSVATGGNQETQYFGPGTRLLVL.

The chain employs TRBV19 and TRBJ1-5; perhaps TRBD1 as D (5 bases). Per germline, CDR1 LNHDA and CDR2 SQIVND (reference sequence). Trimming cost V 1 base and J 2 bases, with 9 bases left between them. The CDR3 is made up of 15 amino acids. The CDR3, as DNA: TGTGCCAGTAGTATAGGTCCCAGGGGCAATCAGCCCCAGCATTTT. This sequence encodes CASSIGPRGNQPQHF.

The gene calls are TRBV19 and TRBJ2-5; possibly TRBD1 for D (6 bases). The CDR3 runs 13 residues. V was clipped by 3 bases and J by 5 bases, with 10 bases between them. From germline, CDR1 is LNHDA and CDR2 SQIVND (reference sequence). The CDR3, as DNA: TGTGCCAGTAGTATCGCAGGGGTTGAGACCCAGTACTTC. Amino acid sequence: CASSIAGVETQYF. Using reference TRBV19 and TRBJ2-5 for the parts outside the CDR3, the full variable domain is DGGITQSPKYLFRKEGQNVTLSCEQNLNHDAMYWYRQDPGQGLRLIYYSQIVNDFQKGDIAEGYSVSREKKESFPLTVTSAQKNPTAFYLCASSIAGVETQYFGPGTRLLVL.

The CDR3 region has the DNA TGTGCCAGCGGGCGTTCCGGAACCGGGGAGCTGTTTTTT. Translating it yields CASGRSGTGELFF. The chain employs TRBV11-2 and TRBJ2-2; D gene uncertain. Germline CDR1 reads SGHAT; CDR2 reads FQNNGV. The CDR3 runs to 13 residues. Trimming shortened V by 8 bases and J by 5 bases, and 12 bases separated the two germline ends.

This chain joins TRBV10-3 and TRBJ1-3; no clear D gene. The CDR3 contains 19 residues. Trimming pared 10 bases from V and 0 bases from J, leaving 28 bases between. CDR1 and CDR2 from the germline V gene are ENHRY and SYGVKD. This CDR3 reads CATRGSRTPHTISGNTIYF. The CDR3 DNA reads TGTGCCACCCGAGGATCCAGAACCCCACATACAATCTCTGGAAACACCATATATTTT.

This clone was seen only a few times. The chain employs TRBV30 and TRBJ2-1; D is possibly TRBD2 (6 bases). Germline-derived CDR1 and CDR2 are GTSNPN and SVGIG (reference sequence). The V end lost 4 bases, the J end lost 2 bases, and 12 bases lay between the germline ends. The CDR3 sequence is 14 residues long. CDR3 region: CAWNRGRPYNEQFF. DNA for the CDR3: TGTGCCTGGAATCGGGGGAGGCCCTACAATGAGCAGTTCTTC.

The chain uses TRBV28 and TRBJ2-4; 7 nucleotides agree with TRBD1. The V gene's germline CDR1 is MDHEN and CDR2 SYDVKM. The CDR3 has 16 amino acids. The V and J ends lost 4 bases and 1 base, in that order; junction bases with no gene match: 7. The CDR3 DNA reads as TGTGCCAGCAGTTACCCCCCACAGGGGGCCAAAAACATTCAGTACTTC. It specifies CASSYPPQGAKNIQYF.

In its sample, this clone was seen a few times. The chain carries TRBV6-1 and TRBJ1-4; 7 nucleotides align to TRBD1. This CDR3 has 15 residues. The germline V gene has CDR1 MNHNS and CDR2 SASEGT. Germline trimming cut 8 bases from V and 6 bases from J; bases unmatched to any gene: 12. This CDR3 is CASHTGTVLHEKLFF. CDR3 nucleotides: TGTGCCAGCCACACCGGGACAGTCCTTCATGAAAAACTGTTTTTT.

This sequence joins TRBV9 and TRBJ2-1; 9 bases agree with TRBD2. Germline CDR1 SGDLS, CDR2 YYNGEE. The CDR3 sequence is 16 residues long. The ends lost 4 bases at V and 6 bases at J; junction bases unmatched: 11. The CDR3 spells CASSPLAGRVSNEQFF. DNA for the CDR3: TGTGCCAGCAGCCCCCTAGCGGGACGTGTCTCCAATGAGCAGTTCTTC.

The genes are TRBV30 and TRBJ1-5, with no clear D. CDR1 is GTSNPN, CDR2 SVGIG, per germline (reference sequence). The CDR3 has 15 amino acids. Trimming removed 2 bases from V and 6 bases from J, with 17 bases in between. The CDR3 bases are TGTGCCTGGAGTCTTTTAGATGGGAGAAGTCAGCCCCAGCATTTT. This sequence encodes CAWSLLDGRSQPQHF.

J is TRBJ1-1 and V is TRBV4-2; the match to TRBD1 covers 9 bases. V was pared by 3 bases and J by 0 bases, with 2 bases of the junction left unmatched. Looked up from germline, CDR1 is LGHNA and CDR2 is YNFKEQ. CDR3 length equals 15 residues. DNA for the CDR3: TGTGCCAGCAGCCAGGACAGGGGAGTGAACACTGAAGCTTTCTTT. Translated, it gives CASSQDRGVNTEAFF.

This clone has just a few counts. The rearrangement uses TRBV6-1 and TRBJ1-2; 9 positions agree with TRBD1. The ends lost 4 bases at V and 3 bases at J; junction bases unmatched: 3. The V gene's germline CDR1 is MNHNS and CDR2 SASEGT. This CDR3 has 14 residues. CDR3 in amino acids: CASSATGGDYGYTF. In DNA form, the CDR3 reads TGTGCCAGCAGTGCCACAGGGGGCGACTATGGCTACACCTTC.

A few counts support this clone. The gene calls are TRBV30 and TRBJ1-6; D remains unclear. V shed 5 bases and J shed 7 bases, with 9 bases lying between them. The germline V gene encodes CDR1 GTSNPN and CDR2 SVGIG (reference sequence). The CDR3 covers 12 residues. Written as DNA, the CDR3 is TGTGCCTGGTCCGGGAGGAATTCACCCCTCCACTTT. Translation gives CAWSGRNSPLHF.

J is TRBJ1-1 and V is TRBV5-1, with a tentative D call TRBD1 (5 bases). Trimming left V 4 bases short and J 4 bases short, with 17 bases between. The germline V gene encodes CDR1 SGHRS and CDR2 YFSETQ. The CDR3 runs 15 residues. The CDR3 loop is CASSRGEGLGTEAFF. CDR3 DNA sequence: TGCGCCAGCAGCCGGGGGGAGGGGCTGGGCACTGAAGCTTTCTTT.

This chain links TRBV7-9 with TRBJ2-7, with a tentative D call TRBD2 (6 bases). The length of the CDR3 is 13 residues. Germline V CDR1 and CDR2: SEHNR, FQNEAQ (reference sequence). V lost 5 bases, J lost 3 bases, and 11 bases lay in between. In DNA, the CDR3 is TGTGCCAGCAGCCGCGGGGACCACTACGAGCAGTACTTC. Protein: CASSRGDHYEQYF. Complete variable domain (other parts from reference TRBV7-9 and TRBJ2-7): DTGVSQNPRHKITKRGQNVTFRCDPISEHNRLYWYRQTLGQGPEFLTYFQNEAQLEKSRLLSDRFSAERPKGSFSTLEIQRTEQGDSAMYLCASSRGDHYEQYFGPGTRLTVT.

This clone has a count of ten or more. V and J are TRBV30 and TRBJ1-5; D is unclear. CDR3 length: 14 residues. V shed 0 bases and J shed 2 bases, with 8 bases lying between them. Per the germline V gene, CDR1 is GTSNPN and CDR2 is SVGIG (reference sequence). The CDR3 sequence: CAWSVIGGNQPQHF. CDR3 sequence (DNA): TGTGCCTGGAGTGTGATCGGGGGCAATCAGCCCCAGCATTTT.

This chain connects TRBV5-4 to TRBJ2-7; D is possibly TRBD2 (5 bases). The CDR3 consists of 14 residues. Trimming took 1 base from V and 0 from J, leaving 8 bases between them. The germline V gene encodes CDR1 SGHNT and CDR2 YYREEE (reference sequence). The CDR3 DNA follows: TGTGCCAGCAGCTTGACGGGGAGCTCCTACGAGCAGTACTTC. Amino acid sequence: CASSLTGSSYEQYF.

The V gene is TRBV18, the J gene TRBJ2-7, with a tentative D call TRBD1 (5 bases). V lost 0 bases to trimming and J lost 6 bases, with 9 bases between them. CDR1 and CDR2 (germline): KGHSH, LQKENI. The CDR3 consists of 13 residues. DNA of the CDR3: TGTGCCAGCTCACCACCAGGGGAAGGCGAGCAGTACTTC. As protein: CASSPPGEGEQYF.

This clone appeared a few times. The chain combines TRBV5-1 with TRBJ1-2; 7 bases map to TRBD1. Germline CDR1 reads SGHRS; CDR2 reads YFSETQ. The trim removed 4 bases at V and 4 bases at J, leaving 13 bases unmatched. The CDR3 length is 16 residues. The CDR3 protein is CASSQGTDRLVYGYTF. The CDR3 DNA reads TGCGCCAGCAGCCAAGGGACAGACCGACTTGTCTATGGCTACACCTTC.

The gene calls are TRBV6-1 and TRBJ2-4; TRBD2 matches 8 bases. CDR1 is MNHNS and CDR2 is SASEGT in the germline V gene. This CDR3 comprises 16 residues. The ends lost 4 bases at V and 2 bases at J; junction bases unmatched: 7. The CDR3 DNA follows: TGTGCCAGCAGTGCGCTGACGGGAGGGTCCAAAAACATTCAGTACTTC. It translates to CASSALTGGSKNIQYF.

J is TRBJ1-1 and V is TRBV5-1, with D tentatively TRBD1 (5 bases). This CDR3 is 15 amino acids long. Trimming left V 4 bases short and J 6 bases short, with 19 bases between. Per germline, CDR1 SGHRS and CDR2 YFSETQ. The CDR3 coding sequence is TGCGCCAGCAGCCCCCATCAGGGCCAAGGGGCTGAAGCTTTCTTT. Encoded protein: CASSPHQGQGAEAFF.

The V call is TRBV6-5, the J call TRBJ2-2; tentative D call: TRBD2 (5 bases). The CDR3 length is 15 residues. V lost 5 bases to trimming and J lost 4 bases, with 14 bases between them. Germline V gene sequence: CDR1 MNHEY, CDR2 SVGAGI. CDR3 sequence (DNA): TGTGCCAGCAGTGCCAAGGGAGTGTTCACCGGGGAGCTGTTTTTT. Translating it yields CASSAKGVFTGELFF.

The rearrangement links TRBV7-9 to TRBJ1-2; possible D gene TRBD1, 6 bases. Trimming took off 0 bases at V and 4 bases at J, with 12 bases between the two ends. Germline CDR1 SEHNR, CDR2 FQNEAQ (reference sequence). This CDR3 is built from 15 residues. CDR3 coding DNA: TGTGCCAGCAGCTTAGCTTCGGGGGGCGTCTATGGCTACACCTTC. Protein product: CASSLASGGVYGYTF.

The CDR3 sequence: CASSYSRTGDTGELFF. CDR3 coding DNA: TGTGCCAGCAGTTACTCGAGGACAGGTGACACCGGGGAGCTGTTTTTT. The chain employs TRBV6-7 and TRBJ2-2, with 7 bases that match TRBD1. TRBV6-7 is assigned to the ORF class and has an uncertain function. The CDR3 is 16 residues long. The J segment lost 3 bases and the V segment lost 0 bases, leaving 4 bases of the junction unmatched.

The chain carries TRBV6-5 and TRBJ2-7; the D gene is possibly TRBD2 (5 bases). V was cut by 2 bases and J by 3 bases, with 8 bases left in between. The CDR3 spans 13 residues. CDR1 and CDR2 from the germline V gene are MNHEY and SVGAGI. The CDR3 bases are TGTGCCAGCAGTTACGAGGGCAGCTACGAGCAGTACTTC. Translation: CASSYEGSYEQYF.

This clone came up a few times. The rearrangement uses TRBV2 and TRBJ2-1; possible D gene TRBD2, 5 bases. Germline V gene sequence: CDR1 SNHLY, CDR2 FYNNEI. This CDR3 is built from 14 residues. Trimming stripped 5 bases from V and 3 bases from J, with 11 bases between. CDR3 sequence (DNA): TGTGCCAGCAGTACGCGGGCTAGCTACAATGAGCAGTTCTTC. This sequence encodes CASSTRASYNEQFF.

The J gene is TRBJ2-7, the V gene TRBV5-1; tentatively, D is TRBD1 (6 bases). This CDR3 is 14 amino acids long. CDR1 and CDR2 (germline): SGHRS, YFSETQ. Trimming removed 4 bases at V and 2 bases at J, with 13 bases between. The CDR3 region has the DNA TGCGCCAGCAGCGACGCCAGGGGAACCTACGAGCAGTACTTC. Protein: CASSDARGTYEQYF.